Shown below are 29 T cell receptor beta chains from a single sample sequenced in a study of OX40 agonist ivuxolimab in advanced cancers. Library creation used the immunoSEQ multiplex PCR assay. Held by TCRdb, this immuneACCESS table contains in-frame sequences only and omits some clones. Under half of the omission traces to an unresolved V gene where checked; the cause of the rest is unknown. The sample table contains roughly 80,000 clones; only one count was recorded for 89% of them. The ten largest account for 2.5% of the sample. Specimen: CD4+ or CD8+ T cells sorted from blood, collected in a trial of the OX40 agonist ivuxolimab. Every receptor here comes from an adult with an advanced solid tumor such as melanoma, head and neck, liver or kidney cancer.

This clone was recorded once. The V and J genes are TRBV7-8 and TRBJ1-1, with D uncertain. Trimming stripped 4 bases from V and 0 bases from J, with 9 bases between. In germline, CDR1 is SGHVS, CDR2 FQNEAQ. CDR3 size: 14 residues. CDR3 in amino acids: CASSYRDMNTEAFF. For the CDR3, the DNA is TGTGCCAGCAGCTACAGAGACATGAACACTGAAGCTTTCTTT.

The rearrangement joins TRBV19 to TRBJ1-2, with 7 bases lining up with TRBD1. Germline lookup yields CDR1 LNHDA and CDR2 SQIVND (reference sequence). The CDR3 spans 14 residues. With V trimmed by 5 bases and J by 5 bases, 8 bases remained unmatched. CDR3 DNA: TGTGCCAGTAGTGGACGACAGGGTTGGTATGGCTACACCTTC. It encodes CASSGRQGWYGYTF.

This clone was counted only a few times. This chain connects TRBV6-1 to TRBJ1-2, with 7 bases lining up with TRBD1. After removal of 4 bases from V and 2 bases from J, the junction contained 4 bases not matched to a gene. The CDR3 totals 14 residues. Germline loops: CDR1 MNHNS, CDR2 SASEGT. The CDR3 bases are TGTGCCAGCAGTGTCTGGACAGGAAACTATGGCTACACCTTC. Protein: CASSVWTGNYGYTF.

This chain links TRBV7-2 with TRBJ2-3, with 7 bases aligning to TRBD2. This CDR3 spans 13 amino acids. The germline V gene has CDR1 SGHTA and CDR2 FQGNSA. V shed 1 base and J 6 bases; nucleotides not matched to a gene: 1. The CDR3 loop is CASSLGLADTQYF. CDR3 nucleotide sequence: TGTGCCAGCAGCTTAGGACTAGCTGATACGCAGTATTTT.

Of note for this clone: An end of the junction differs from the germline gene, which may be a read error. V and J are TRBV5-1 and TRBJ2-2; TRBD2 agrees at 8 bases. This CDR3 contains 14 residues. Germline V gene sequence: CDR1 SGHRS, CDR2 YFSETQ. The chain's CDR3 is CAGRDLPNTGELFF. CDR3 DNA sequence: TGTGCCGGGAGGGATCTACCGAACACCGGGGAGCTGTTTTTT.

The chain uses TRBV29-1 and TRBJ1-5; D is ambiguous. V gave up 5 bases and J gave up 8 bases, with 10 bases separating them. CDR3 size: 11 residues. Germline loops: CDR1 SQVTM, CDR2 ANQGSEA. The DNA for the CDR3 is TGCAGCGTTCCCCTTCTTGAGCCCCAGCATTTT. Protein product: CSVPLLEPQHF.

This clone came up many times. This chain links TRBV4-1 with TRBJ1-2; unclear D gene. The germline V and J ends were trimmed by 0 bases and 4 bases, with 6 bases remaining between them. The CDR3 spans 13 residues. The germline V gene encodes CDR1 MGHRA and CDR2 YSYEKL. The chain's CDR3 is CASSQDFIYGYTF. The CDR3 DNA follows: TGCGCCAGCAGCCAAGATTTTATCTATGGCTACACCTTC.

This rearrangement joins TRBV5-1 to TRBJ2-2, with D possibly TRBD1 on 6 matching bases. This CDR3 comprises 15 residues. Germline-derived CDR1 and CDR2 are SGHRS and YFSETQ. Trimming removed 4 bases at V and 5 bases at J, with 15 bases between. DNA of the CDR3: TGCGCCAGCAGCACCCAGACAGGTGATACCGGGGAGCTGTTTTTT. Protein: CASSTQTGDTGELFF.

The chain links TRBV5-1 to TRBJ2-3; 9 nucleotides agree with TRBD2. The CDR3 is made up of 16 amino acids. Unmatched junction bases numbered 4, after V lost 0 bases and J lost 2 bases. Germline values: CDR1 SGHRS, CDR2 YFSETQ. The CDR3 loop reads CASSLASGGSTDTQYF. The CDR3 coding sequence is TGCGCCAGCAGCTTGGCCAGCGGGGGGTCCACAGATACGCAGTATTTT. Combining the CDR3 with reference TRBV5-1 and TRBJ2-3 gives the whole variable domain KAGVTQTPRYLIKTRGQQVTLSCSPISGHRSVSWYQQTPGQGLQFLFEYFSETQRNKGNFPGRFSGRQFSNSRSEMNVSTLELGDSALYLCASSLASGGSTDTQYFGPGTRLTVL.

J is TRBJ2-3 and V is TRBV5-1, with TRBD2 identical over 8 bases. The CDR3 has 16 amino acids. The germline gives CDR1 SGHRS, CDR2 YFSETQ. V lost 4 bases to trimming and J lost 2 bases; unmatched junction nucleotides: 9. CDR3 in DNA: TGCGCCAGCAGCGCTGACTGGCGGGAGGTCACAGATACGCAGTATTTT. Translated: CASSADWREVTDTQYF.

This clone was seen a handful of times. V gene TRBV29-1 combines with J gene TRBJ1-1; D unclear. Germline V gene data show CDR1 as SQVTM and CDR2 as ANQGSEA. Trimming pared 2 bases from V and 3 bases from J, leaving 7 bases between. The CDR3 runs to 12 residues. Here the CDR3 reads CSVEWWDTEAFF. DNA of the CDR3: TGCAGCGTTGAATGGTGGGACACTGAAGCTTTCTTT.

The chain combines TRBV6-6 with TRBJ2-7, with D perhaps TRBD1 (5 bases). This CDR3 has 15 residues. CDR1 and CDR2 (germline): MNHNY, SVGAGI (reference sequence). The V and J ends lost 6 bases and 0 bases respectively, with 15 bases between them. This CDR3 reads CASRPSLTVSYEQYF. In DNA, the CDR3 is TGTGCCAGCAGGCCCTCCTTGACAGTCTCCTACGAGCAGTACTTC.

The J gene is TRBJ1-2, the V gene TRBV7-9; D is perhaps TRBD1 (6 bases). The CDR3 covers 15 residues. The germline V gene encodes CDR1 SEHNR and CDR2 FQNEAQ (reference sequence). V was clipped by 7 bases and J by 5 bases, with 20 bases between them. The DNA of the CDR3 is TGTGCCAGCACCCCAAGGGCGTGGACAGATTATGGCTACACCTTC. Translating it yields CASTPRAWTDYGYTF.

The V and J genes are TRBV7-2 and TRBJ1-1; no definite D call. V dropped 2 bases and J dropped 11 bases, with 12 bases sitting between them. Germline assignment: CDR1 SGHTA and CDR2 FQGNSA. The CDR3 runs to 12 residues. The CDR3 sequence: CASSLLRAEAFF. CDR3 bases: TGTGCCAGCAGCTTACTTAGGGCAGAGGCTTTCTTT.

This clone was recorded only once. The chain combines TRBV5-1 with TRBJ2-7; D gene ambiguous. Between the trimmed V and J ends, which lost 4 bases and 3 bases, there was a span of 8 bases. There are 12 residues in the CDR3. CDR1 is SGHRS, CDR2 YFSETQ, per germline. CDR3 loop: CASSPHRYEQYF. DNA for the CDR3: TGCGCCAGCAGCCCTCATCGCTACGAGCAGTACTTC.

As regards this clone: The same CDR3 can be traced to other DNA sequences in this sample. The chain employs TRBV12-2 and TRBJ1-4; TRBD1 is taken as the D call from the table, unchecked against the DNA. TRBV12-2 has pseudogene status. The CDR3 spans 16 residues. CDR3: CASRLAQGQGEEKLFF. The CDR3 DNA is TGTGCAAGTCGCTTAGCACAGGGTCAGGGAGAAGAAAAACTATTTTTT.

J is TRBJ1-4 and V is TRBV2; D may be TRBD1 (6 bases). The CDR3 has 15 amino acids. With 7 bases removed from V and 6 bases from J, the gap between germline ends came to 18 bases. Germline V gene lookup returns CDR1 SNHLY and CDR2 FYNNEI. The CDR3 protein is CASNPGGGLYEKLFF. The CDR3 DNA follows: TGTGCCAGCAACCCCGGAGGGGGACTCTATGAAAAACTGTTTTTT.

The CDR3 DNA follows: TGTGCCAGCAGCCTTGGGCGGGCCACAGATACGCAGTATTTT. This codes for CASSLGRATDTQYF. The gene calls are TRBV7-2 and TRBJ2-3; possible D gene TRBD2, 5 bases. V was shortened by 5 bases and J by 2 bases, with 11 bases between the two germline ends. The CDR3 covers 14 residues. CDR1 SGHTA and CDR2 FQGNSA come from the germline V gene.

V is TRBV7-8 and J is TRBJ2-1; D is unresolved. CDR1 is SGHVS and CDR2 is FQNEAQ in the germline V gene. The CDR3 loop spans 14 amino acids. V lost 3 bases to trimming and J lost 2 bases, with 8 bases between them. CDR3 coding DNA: TGTGCCAGCAGCTTCGACGCGACCTACAATGAGCAGTTCTTC. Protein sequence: CASSFDATYNEQFF.

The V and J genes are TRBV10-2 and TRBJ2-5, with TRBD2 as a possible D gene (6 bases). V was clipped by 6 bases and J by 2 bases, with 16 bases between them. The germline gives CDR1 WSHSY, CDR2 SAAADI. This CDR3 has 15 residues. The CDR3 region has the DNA TGCGCCAGCAGGGGACTTGACACCATGCAAGAGACCCAGTACTTC. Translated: CASRGLDTMQETQYF.

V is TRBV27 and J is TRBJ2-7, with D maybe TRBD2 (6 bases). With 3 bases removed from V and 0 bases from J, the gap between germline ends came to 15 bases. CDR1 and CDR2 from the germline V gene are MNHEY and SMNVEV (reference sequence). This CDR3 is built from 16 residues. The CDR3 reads CASSFWVGGGSYEQYF. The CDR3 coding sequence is TGTGCCAGCAGTTTTTGGGTGGGAGGAGGCTCCTACGAGCAGTACTTC.

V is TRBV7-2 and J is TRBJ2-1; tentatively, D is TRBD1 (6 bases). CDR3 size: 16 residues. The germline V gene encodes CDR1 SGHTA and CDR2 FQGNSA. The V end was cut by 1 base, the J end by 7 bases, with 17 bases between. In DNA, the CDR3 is TGTGCCAGCAGCTTAGTTAGGATAGCGCAGGGGAATGAGCAGTTCTTC. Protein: CASSLVRIAQGNEQFF.

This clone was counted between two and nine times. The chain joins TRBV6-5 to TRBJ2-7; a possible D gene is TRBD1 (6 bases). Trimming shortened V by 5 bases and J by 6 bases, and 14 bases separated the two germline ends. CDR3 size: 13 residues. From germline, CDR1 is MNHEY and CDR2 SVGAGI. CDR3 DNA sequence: TGTGCCAGCAGTACTACAGGGATAGGCGAGCAGTACTTC. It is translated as CASSTTGIGEQYF.

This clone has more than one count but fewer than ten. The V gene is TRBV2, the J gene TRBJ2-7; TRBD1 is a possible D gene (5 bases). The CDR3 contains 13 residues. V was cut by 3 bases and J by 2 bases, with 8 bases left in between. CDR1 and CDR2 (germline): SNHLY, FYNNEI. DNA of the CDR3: TGTGCCAGCAGTGACAGGGTCCCCTACGAGCAGTACTTC. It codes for CASSDRVPYEQYF.

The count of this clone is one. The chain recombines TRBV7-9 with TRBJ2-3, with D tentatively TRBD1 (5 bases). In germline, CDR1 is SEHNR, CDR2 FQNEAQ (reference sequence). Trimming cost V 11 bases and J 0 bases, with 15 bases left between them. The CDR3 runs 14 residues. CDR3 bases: TGTGCCCAGGGCGCCTCTACTAGCACAGATACGCAGTATTTT. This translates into CAQGASTSTDTQYF.

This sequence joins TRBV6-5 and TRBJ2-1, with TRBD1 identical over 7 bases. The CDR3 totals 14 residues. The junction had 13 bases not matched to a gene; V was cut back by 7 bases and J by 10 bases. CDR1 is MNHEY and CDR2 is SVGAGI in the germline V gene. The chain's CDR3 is CASTKPGQDLEQFF. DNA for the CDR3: TGTGCCAGCACCAAACCAGGACAGGATCTCGAGCAGTTCTTC.

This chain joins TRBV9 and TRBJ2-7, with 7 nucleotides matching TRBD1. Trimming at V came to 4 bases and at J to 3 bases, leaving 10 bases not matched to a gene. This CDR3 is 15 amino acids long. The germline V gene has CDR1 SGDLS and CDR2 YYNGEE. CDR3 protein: CASSPGRQGDYEQYF. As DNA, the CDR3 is TGTGCCAGCAGCCCCGGTCGACAGGGTGACTACGAGCAGTACTTC.

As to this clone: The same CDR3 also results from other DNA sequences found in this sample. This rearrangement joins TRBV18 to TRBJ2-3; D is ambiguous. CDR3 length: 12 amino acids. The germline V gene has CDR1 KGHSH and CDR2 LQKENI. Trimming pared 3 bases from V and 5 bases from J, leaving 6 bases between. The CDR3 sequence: CASSPSGDTQYF. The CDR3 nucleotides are TGTGCCAGCTCACCCTCGGGAGATACGCAGTATTTT.

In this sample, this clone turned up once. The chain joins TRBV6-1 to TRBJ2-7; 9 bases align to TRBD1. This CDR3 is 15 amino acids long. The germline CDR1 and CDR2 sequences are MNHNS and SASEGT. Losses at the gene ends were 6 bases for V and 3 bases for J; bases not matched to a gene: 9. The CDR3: CASREGQGSYYEQYF. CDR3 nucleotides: TGTGCCAGCAGGGAGGGACAGGGATCTTACTACGAGCAGTACTTC.